These 8 T cell receptor beta chains were sequenced from one sample in a study of glioma-infiltrating T cells after dendritic cell vaccination (dated by TCRdb to about 2016). The library was made by the immunoSEQ multiplex PCR assay. TCRdb took over this immuneACCESS table, retaining in-frame rearrangements with V and J assigned. Such tables are incomplete; in checked studies, under half of the missing clones stem from an unresolved V gene, and the remainder is unexplained. The sample table holds approximately 100,000 clones, of which over 60% were seen once. The top ten clonotypes cover 5.5% to 7% of the sample. This sample comprised blood, obtained before dendritic cell vaccination. All receptors come from a human donor with glioblastoma.

The chain employs TRBV4-2 and TRBJ1-1; 7 positions agree with TRBD1. Germline V gives CDR1 LGHNA, CDR2 YNFKEQ. V shed 4 bases and J 3 bases; nucleotides not matched to a gene: 2. The length of the CDR3 is 13 residues. The CDR3 loop is CASSRQGDTEAFF. The CDR3, as DNA: TGTGCCAGCAGCCGTCAGGGGGACACTGAAGCTTTCTTT.

The chain has TRBV28 and TRBJ2-5; D might be TRBD2 (6 bases). The CDR3 has 14 residues. Germline CDR1 reads MDHEN; CDR2 reads SYDVKM. The V end was cut by 3 bases, the J end by 4 bases, with 12 bases between. This CDR3 is CASSFRERAETQYF. DNA for the CDR3: TGTGCCAGCAGTTTTCGGGAGCGGGCAGAGACCCAGTACTTC. The whole variable domain, remainder taken from reference TRBV28 and TRBJ2-5, is DVKVTQSSRYLVKRTGEKVFLECVQDMDHENMFWYRQDPGLGLRLIYFSYDVKMKEKGDIPEGYSVSREKKERFSLILESASTNQTSMYLCASSFRERAETQYFGPGTRLLVL.

The V gene is TRBV5-1, the J gene TRBJ2-3, with TRBD1 as a possible D gene (5 bases). CDR3 length: 15 residues. CDR1 is SGHRS and CDR2 is YFSETQ in the germline V gene. V was pared by 6 bases and J by 0 bases, with 14 bases between. CDR3 residues: CASKRGDSSTDTQYF. The DNA for the CDR3 is TGCGCCAGCAAAAGGGGCGACTCTAGCACAGATACGCAGTATTTT.

V and J are TRBV9 and TRBJ2-1; D uncertain. This CDR3 has 12 amino acids. Germline CDR1 SGDLS, CDR2 YYNGEE. V dropped 2 bases and J dropped 9 bases, with 9 bases sitting between them. The CDR3 protein is CASSVTDGEQFF. The CDR3 DNA is TGTGCCAGCAGCGTCACAGACGGTGAGCAGTTCTTC.

CDR3 residues: CASTPAAPGGTGNQPQHF. The CDR3 DNA reads TGTGCCAGTACCCCCGCGGCGCCGGGGGGGACGGGCAATCAGCCCCAGCATTTT. This chain links TRBV19 with TRBJ1-5; tentative D call: TRBD1 (5 bases). This CDR3 is built from 18 residues. Trimming cost V 7 bases and J 2 bases, with 24 bases left between them. The germline V gene encodes CDR1 LNHDA and CDR2 SQIVND (reference sequence).

This chain connects TRBV7-9 to TRBJ1-1; TRBD1 might be the D (5 bases). V was trimmed by 5 bases and J by 0 bases, leaving 19 bases between them. CDR1 and CDR2 (germline): SEHNR, FQNEAQ (reference sequence). CDR3 length: 17 amino acids. The CDR3 reads CASSLTGGGNMNTEAFF. The CDR3 region has the DNA TGTGCCAGCAGCCTAACCGGTGGGGGGAACATGAACACTGAAGCTTTCTTT.

The rearrangement joins TRBV9 to TRBJ2-7; TRBD1 aligns across 8 bases. Trimming at V came to 3 bases and at J to 2 bases, leaving 7 bases not matched to a gene. This CDR3 contains 15 residues. CDR1 is SGDLS, CDR2 YYNGEE, per germline. CDR3 DNA sequence: TGTGCCAGCAGCGCCACGGACAGGGCACCCTACGAGCAGTACTTC. Translated, it gives CASSATDRAPYEQYF.

This clone was seen only once. This chain links TRBV5-4 with TRBJ1-1; maybe TRBD1 (6 bases). The CDR3 is 15 amino acids. Germline V gene data show CDR1 as SGHNT and CDR2 as YYREEE (reference sequence). Trimming cost V 1 base and J 0 bases, with 10 bases left between them. This chain's CDR3 is CASSLSQGLNTEAFF. The DNA for the CDR3 is TGTGCCAGCAGCTTGTCGCAGGGGTTGAACACTGAAGCTTTCTTT.